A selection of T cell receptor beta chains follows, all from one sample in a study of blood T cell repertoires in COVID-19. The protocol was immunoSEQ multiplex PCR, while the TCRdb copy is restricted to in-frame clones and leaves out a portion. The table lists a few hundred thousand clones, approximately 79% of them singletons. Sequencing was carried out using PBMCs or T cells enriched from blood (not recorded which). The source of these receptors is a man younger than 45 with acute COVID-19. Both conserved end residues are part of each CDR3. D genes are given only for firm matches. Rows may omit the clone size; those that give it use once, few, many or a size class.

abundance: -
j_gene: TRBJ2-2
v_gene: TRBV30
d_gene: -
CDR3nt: TGTGCCTGGAGTGGGGGACTGAGGAACACCGGGGAGCTGTTTTTT
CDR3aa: CAWSGGLRNTGELFF

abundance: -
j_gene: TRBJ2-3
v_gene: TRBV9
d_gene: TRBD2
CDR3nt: TGTGCCAGCAGCGTAGGCGTTAGCGGGGGGGGGACAGATACGCAGTATTTT
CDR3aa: CASSVGVSGGGTDTQYF

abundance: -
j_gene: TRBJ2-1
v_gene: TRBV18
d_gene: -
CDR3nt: TGTGCCAGCTCCCCGCGCAATGAGCAGTTCTTC
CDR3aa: CASSPRNEQFF

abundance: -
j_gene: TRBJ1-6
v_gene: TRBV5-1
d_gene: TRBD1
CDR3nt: TGTGCCAGCAGCTTAGGGACAGGGGGTTCACCCCTCCACTTT
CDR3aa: CASSLGTGGSPLHF

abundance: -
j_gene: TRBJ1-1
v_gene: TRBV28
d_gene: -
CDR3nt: TGTGCCAGCAGTCTCCTGGGCGTTGAAGCTTTCTTT
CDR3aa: CASSLLGVEAFF

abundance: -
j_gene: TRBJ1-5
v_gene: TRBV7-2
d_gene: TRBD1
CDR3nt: TGTGCCAGCGGACAGGGAAGGGAACAGCCCCAGCATTTT
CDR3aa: CASGQGREQPQHF

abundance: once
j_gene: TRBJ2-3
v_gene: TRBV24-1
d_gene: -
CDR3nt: TGTGCCACCAGTGATCCCCTTGGACAGCTCACAGATACGCAGTATTTT
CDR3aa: CATSDPLGQLTDTQYF

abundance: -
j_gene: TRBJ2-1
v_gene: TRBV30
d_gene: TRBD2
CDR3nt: TGTGCCTGGAGTGTCCTAAATCTAGCGGGAGGGCCACATGAGCAGTTCTTC
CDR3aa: CAWSVLNLAGGPHEQFF

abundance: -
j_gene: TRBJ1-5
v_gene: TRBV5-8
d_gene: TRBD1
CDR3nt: TGTGCCAGCAGCCCCGGGACAGACTATAGCAATCAGCCCCAGCATTTT
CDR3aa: CASSPGTDYSNQPQHF

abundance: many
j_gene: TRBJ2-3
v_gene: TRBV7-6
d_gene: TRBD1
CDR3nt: TGTGCCAGCAGCTTAGCACAGGGGCTGGATACGCAGTATTTT
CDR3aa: CASSLAQGLDTQYF

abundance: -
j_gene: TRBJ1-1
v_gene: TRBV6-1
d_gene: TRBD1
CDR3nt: TGTGCCAGCAGTGAAACAGGGGGCGCATTCACTGAAGCTTTCTTT
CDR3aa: CASSETGGAFTEAFF

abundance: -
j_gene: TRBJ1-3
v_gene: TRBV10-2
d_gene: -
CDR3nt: TGCGCCAGCAGTGAAACTGGTGGAAACACCATATATTTT
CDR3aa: CASSETGGNTIYF

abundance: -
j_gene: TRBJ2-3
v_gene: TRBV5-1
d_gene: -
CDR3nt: TGCGCCAGCAGCTTGGCACCAGATAAGCAGTATTTT
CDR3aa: CASSLAPDKQYF

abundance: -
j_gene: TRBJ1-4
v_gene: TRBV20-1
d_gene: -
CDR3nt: TGCAGTGGTATAGCTAATGAAAAACTGTTTTTT
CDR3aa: CSGIANEKLFF

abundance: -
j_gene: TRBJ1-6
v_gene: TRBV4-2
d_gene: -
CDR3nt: TGTGCCAGCAGCCAAGATGGGCACCTGGAAAGCTCCTATAATTCACCCCTCCACTTT
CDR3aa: CASSQDGHLESSYNSPLHF

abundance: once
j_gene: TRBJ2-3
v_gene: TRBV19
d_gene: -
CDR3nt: TGTGCCAGTAATGGTCTAGATCCAGATACGCAGTATTTT
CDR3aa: CASNGLDPDTQYF

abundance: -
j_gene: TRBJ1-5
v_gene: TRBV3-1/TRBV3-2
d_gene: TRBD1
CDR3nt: TGTGCCAGCAGCGCGGTACAGGGGGTTCCCCAGCATTTT
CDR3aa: CASSAVQGVPQHF

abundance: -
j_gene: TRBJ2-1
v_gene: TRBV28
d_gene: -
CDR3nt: TGTGCCAGCAGGGGGGCCCAATCATACAATGAGCAGTTCTTC
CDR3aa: CASRGAQSYNEQFF

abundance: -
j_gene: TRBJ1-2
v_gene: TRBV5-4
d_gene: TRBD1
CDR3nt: TGTGCCAGCAGCCTGGGACAGGGGGCGCAGTATGGCTACACCTTC
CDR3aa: CASSLGQGAQYGYTF

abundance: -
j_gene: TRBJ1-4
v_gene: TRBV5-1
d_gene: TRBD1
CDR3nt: TGTGCCAGCAGCCCGTTGACAGGGGGTAGTGAAAAACTGTTTTTT
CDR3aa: CASSPLTGGSEKLFF

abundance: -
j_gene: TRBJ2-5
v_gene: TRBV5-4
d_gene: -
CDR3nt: TGTGCCAGCAGCTCCACCTTCAGGGAGACCCAGTACTTC
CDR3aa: CASSSTFRETQYF

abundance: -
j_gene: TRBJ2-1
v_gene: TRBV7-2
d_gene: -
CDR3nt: TGTGCCAGCAGCCGTAGCCGGAACAATGAGCAGTTCTTC
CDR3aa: CASSRSRNNEQFF

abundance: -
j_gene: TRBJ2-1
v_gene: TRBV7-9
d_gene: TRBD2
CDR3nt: TGTGCCAGCAAGCGCGGGAGTGTTAATGAGCAGTTCTTC
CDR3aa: CASKRGSVNEQFF